This entry features one T cell receptor beta chain sequence. The antigen remains unidentified. The data are from a study of T-cell memory formation after mild COVID-19. Overall study: TCR clusters mostly belonged to single donors. Study results and limitations: What remained unconfirmed was the SARS-CoV-2 specificity of second-wave clones peaking on day 37. Among clones contracting day 15 to 85, CD4/CD8 was balanced, whereas later expanders leaned CD4+. Mainly CM and EM harbored the contracting CD4+ clones; mainly EMRA harbored the CD8+ ones.

With 7 bases removed from V and 0 bases from J, the gap between germline ends came to 6 bases. The CDR3 is made up of 12 amino acids. Germline-derived CDR1 and CDR2 are LGHDT and YNNKEL (reference sequence). MiXCR was run by TCRdb on the 5' RACE reads, yielding one entry per CDR3 protein. Here the sample spans about 390,000 distinct CDR3 sequences, 15% to 20% being singletons. The J gene is TRBJ1-1, the V gene TRBV3-1, with D hard to call. The TCR originated in a young man who had mild COVID-19 (a few samples of this study predate the infection). Cell type and time point are not known. What was sequenced was PBMCs or a T cell subset sorted from them (not recorded which). DNA of the CDR3: TGTGCCAGCAACACGATGAACACTGAAGCTTTCTTT. Translating gives CASNTMNTEAFF.